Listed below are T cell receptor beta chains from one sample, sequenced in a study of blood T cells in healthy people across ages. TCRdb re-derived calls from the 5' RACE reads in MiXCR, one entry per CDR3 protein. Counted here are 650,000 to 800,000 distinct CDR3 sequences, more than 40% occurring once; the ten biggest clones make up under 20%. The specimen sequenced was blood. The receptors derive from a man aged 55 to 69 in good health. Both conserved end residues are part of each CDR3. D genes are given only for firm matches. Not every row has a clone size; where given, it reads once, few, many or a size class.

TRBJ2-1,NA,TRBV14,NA,TGTGCCAGCAGCCAGGCCGGGGTACACTACAATGAGCAGTTCTTC,CASSQAGVHYNEQFF
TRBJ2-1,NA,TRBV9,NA,TGTGCCAGCAGCGCCCCCACTTCTACGTTCTCCAATGAGCAGTTCTTC,CASSAPTSTFSNEQFF
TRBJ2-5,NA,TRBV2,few,TGTGCCAGCAGAGTCACGGGGGTGGAGACCCAGTACTTC,CASRVTGVETQYF
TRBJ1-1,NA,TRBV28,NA,TGTGCCAGCAGCCTGGGGAGGGTAAACACTGAAGCTTTCTTT,CASSLGRVNTEAFF
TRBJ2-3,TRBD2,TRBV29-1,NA,TGCAGCGTTGAATCTAGCGGACTAGATACGCAGTATTTT,CSVESSGLDTQYF
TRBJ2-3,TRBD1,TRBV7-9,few,TGTGCCAGCAGCTTCGACGGACAGGGGCGAGCAGATACGCAGTATTTT,CASSFDGQGRADTQYF
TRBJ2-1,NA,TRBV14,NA,TGTGCCAGCAGCCAAAGAGGGGGTCTTTACAATGAGCAGTTCTTC,CASSQRGGLYNEQFF
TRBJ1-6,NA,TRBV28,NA,TGTGCCAGCAGTTTCAGGGGCTCGGTTTCACCCCTCCACTTT,CASSFRGSVSPLHF
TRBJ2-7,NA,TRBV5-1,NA,TGCGCCAGCAGCTTAACAGGGTGGACCTACGAGCAGTACTTC,CASSLTGWTYEQYF
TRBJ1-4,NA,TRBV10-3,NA,TGTGCCATCAGCCCCCTCGGGCAGGGAAAACTGTTTTTT,CAISPLGQGKLFF
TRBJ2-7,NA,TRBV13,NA,TGTGCCAGCAGCCCTCGGACGGGTAAAGAGCAGTACTTC,CASSPRTGKEQYF
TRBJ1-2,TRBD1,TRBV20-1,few,TGCAGTGCTAGGACCAGGGGGCGTTCTGGCTACACCTTC,CSARTRGRSGYTF
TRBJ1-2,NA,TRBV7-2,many,TGTGCCAGCAGCTTCCGCGTCCATGGCTACACCTTC,CASSFRVHGYTF